This T cell receptor beta chain was sequenced for a study of blood T cell repertoires in COVID-19. Study details: Sites in the United States, Italy and Spain provided acute and convalescent COVID-19 samples. From T cells, B-cell-depleted T cells, or PBMCs came the material, which was cDNA or gDNA.

Method: immunoSEQ multiplex PCR; TCRdb's copy keeps in-frame clones and lacks some. The sample carries 300,000 or so clones, 86% recorded once. The CDR3 totals 16 residues. Per the germline V gene, CDR1 is SGHDT and CDR2 is YYEEEE. V was pared by 3 bases and J by 3 bases, with 17 bases between. The chain carries TRBV5-6 and TRBJ2-3; tentatively, D is TRBD1 (7 bases). The sequenced sample consisted of PBMCs or T cells enriched from blood (not recorded which). The sequence was collected from a woman in her thirties or forties with acute COVID-19. CDR3 residues: CASSSLDRAGTDTQYF. The CDR3, as DNA: TGTGCCAGCAGCTCACTCGACAGGGCGGGAACAGATACGCAGTATTTT.